These T cell receptor beta chains were read from a single sample in a study of CD8+ T cells in alopecia areata. Method: immunoSEQ multiplex PCR; TCRdb's copy keeps in-frame clones and lacks some. Found here are 150,000 to 200,000 clones, 58% of them singletons; the top ten hold around 12%. Sample: CD8+ T cells sorted from blood, taken at week 24, from a patient treated with tofacitinib. All receptors come from a human donor with alopecia areata. Each CDR3 is given with its conserved first and last residue. A D gene is named only where the DNA matches it firmly. The size entry is marked missing in some rows and otherwise reads once, few, many or a size class.

size,V,D,J,CDR3,DNA
-,TRBV5-1,-,TRBJ2-3,CASSRAQGSSTDTQYF,TGCGCCAGCAGCCGGGCCCAGGGATCTAGCACAGATACGCAGTATTTT
many,TRBV2,-,TRBJ2-4,CASSSLDPSLGKNIQYF,TGTGCCAGCAGCTCTCTTGATCCCAGTCTAGGCAAAAACATTCAGTACTTC
once,TRBV27,-,TRBJ2-2,CASSPGSNTGELFF,TGTGCCAGCAGTCCCGGGTCGAACACCGGGGAGCTGTTTTTT
-,TRBV19,TRBD1,TRBJ2-1,CATQGVASSYNEQFF,TGTGCCACCCAGGGGGTTGCCAGCTCCTACAATGAGCAGTTCTTC
-,TRBV13,-,TRBJ2-5,CASRAGLETQYF,TGTGCCAGCAGGGCGGGGCTGGAGACCCAGTACTTC
-,TRBV6-5,-,TRBJ2-2,CASSESTGELFF,TGTGCCAGCAGCGAGTCCACCGGGGAGCTGTTTTTT
-,TRBV30,TRBD1,TRBJ1-6,CAWSPGQPIYNSPLHF,TGTGCCTGGAGTCCGGGACAGCCGATTTATAATTCACCCCTCCACTTT
-,TRBV28,-,TRBJ2-1,CASSLLRDKINEQFF,TGTGCCAGCAGTCTTCTCCGGGACAAGATCAATGAGCAGTTCTTC
-,TRBV30,TRBD1,TRBJ1-1,CAWRGTGRSEAFF,TGTGCCTGGAGGGGGACAGGGAGGTCTGAAGCTTTCTTT
-,TRBV7-9,TRBD1,TRBJ2-4,CASSTGQGGNIQYF,TGTGCCAGCAGTACCGGACAGGGGGGAAACATTCAGTACTTC
-,TRBV27,-,TRBJ2-2,CASSWASTGELFF,TGTGCCAGCAGTTGGGCGTCCACCGGGGAGCTGTTTTTT
-,TRBV21-1,-,TRBJ1-5,CASNGDSVGPKPSSNQPQHF,TGTGCCAGCAACGGGGACAGTGTGGGTCCCAAGCCGTCGAGCAATCAGCCCCAGCATTTT
-,TRBV25-1,-,TRBJ2-5,CASSDPRQYF,TGTGCCAGCAGTGACCCTCGCCAGTACTTC
-,TRBV23-1,TRBD1,TRBJ2-7,CASSQGTGEYGEQYF,TGCGCCAGCAGTCAAGGGACAGGGGAGTATGGCGAGCAGTACTTC
-,TRBV1,-,TRBJ1-3,CTSSRDRGCGNTIYF,TGCACCAGCAGCCGCGACAGGGGCTGTGGAAACACCATATATTTT
once,TRBV30,TRBD1,TRBJ1-2,CAWAGTGVGYTF,TGTGCCTGGGCCGGGACAGGAGTTGGCTACACCTTC
-,TRBV5-6,TRBD1,TRBJ2-7,CASSSPGTGSHEQYF,TGTGCCAGCAGCTCGCCCGGGACAGGGTCTCACGAGCAGTACTTC
once,TRBV6-1,TRBD2,TRBJ2-5,CASSESERGVQETQYF,TGTGCCAGCAGTGAATCGGAGCGGGGGGTGCAAGAGACCCAGTACTTC
-,TRBV5-6,-,TRBJ2-3,CASSLEESTDTQYF,TGTGCCAGCAGCTTGGAAGAATCTACAGATACGCAGTATTTT
-,TRBV6-6,-,TRBJ2-3,CASSPIAVYLPDTQYF,TGTGCCAGCAGCCCTATAGCGGTATACCTCCCAGATACGCAGTATTTT
-,TRBV30,-,TRBJ1-2,CAWRLLIQGFSYGYTF,TGTGCCTGGAGGCTATTGATACAGGGCTTCTCCTATGGCTACACCTTC
-,TRBV30,TRBD1,TRBJ1-1,CAGNRGLTEAFF,TGTGCCGGAAACAGGGGGCTTACTGAAGCTTTCTTT
-,TRBV11-1,TRBD1,TRBJ2-7,CASSYGRTGPEQYF,TGTGCCAGCAGCTATGGAAGGACAGGGCCCGAGCAGTACTTC
-,TRBV11-2,-,TRBJ2-1,CASSLSMNEQFF,TGTGCCAGCAGCTTATCGATGAATGAGCAGTTCTTC
-,TRBV9,-,TRBJ1-2,CASSFGQLGYGYTF,TGTGCCAGCAGCTTCGGACAGCTTGGCTATGGCTACACCTTC
few,TRBV13,TRBD1,TRBJ2-7,CASSSGTGAGEQYF,TGTGCCAGCAGCTCCGGGACAGGGGCCGGCGAGCAGTACTTC
-,TRBV13,-,TRBJ2-7,CASRGPNNPYEQYF,TGTGCCAGCAGGGGACCTAACAATCCCTACGAGCAGTACTTC
few,TRBV5-1,TRBD1,TRBJ1-1,CASSRTGGFTEAFF,TGCGCCAGCAGTCGGACAGGGGGCTTTACTGAAGCTTTCTTT
-,TRBV25-1,-,TRBJ2-7,CASSESRASYEQYF,TGTGCCAGCAGTGAATCCCGTGCCTCCTACGAGCAGTACTTC
once,TRBV7-9,-,TRBJ1-2,CASSYIGGSAGYTF,TGTGCCAGCAGCTATATAGGTGGGTCCGCTGGCTACACCTTC
-,TRBV5-6,-,TRBJ2-5,CASSSRGGQETQYF,TGTGCCAGCAGCTCCCGAGGGGGGCAAGAGACCCAGTACTTC
-,TRBV25-1,TRBD1,TRBJ1-1,CASSEGQGATEAFF,TGTGCCAGCAGTGAAGGACAGGGAGCGACTGAAGCTTTCTTT
few,TRBV30,-,TRBJ1-5,CAWRHSTTGQPQHF,TGTGCCTGGAGACATTCTACCACGGGTCAGCCCCAGCATTTT
-,TRBV4-2,TRBD2,TRBJ2-7,CASSQVASGRSYEQYF,TGTGCCAGCAGCCAAGTTGCTAGCGGGAGGTCCTACGAGCAGTACTTC
few,TRBV29-1,-,TRBJ2-1,CSVPTGNEQFF,TGCAGCGTCCCGACGGGGAATGAGCAGTTCTTC
-,TRBV4-1,-,TRBJ2-6,CASSQEGGAGANVLTF,TGCGCCAGCAGCCAAGAAGGAGGGGCTGGGGCCAACGTCCTGACTTTC
few,TRBV2,TRBD1,TRBJ1-2,CASSAGQGPYGYTF,TGTGCCAGCAGTGCGGGACAGGGTCCCTATGGCTACACCTTC
few,TRBV27,-,TRBJ2-2,CASMLRGNTGELFF,TGTGCCAGCATGTTACGAGGGAACACCGGGGAGCTGTTTTTT
-,TRBV7-9,-,TRBJ2-2,CASSASGAEGGELFF,TGTGCCAGCAGCGCCTCCGGGGCTGAGGGCGGGGAGCTGTTTTTT
-,TRBV27,-,TRBJ1-1,CASSFPGEEAFF,TGTGCCAGCAGTTTCCCGGGAGAGGAAGCTTTCTTT
-,TRBV9,-,TRBJ2-1,CASSVADEQFF,TGTGCCAGCAGCGTAGCCGATGAGCAGTTCTTC
-,TRBV5-6,-,TRBJ2-5,CASSLAKQTQYF,TGTGCCAGCAGCTTGGCCAAACAGACCCAGTACTTC
-,TRBV5-1,-,TRBJ2-1,CASSLYTYNEQFF,TGCGCCAGCAGCCTTTACACTTACAATGAGCAGTTCTTC
-,TRBV6-5,TRBD1,TRBJ2-5,CASSYSDRGETQYF,TGTGCCAGCAGTTACTCTGACAGGGGAGAGACCCAGTACTTC
-,TRBV19,-,TRBJ2-7,CASSIGRDEQYF,TGTGCCAGTAGTATCGGCAGGGACGAGCAGTACTTC
few,TRBV7-9,-,TRBJ2-7,CASSLVAGRDEQYF,TGTGCCAGCAGCTTAGTTGCGGGGCGCGACGAGCAGTACTTC
-,TRBV27,-,TRBJ2-7,CASSSGQPIPYEQYF,TGTGCCAGCAGTTCCGGACAGCCGATTCCCTACGAGCAGTACTTC
few,TRBV7-9,TRBD2,TRBJ2-7,CAAVSGGRGEQYF,TGTGCTGCCGTTAGCGGGGGGCGCGGCGAGCAGTACTTC
-,TRBV5-1,TRBD1,TRBJ2-1,CASSISGQFSYNEQFF,TGCGCCAGCAGCATCTCGGGACAGTTCTCCTACAATGAGCAGTTCTTC
few,TRBV19,-,TRBJ2-1,CASSILVTSYNEQFF,TGTGCCAGTAGTATTCTGGTGACCTCCTACAATGAGCAGTTCTTC
-,TRBV6-1,-,TRBJ2-7,CASSKLDQGSYEQYF,TGTGCCAGCTCCAAGCTTGATCAGGGTTCCTACGAGCAGTACTTC
few,TRBV29-1,TRBD1,TRBJ2-5,CSVEDEGTGAKETQYF,TGCAGCGTTGAAGATGAAGGGACAGGGGCTAAAGAGACCCAGTACTTC
-,TRBV5-1,-,TRBJ2-7,CASSLSQNYEQYF,TGCGCCAGCAGCTTGAGTCAGAACTACGAGCAGTACTTC